Sequencing of this TCR beta chain was carried out in a study of CD8+ T cells in alopecia areata. About the research overall: Tofacitinib was given for 6 to 18 months, then stopped for 6 months. Scoring treated patients' severity relied on the percentage of scalp area affected.

As concerns this clone: As yet, its antigen is unknown.

Trimming pared 4 bases from V and 0 bases from J, leaving 11 bases between. The CDR3 length is 14 residues. CDR1 and CDR2 (germline): SGHNT, YYREEE (reference sequence). General study points: Many expanded lesional clones persisted in scalp and blood during tofacitinib treatment.

Treatment indicated: oral pan-JAK inhibitor, 5-10 mg twice daily. RNA was extracted and reverse transcribed into cDNA as the sequencing template. Using immunoSEQ multiplex PCR, the repertoire was profiled, and TCRdb retains in-frame clones only, with some absent. The sample contains 150,000 to 200,000 clones, 58% of which appear only once. This receptor was obtained from a human donor with alopecia areata. The sequenced sample was CD4+ T cells sorted from blood, obtained at week 24, from a patient treated with tofacitinib. J is TRBJ2-7 and V is TRBV5-4, with TRBD2 as a possible D gene (5 bases). CDR3 region: CASSGSGNSYEQYF. In DNA, the CDR3 is TGTGCCAGCAGCGGCTCGGGGAACTCCTACGAGCAGTACTTC. The full variable domain, in which reference TRBV5-4 and TRBJ2-7 provide the parts outside the CDR3, is ETGVTQSPTHLIKTRGQQVTLRCSSQSGHNTVSWYQQALGQGPQFIFQYYREEENGRGNFPPRFSGLQFPNYSSELNVNALELDDSALYLCASSGSGNSYEQYFGPGTRLTVT.